This entry features one T cell receptor (beta chain) sequence. This sample is part of a study of cytomegalovirus exposure and HLA in healthy donors. Trimming left V 3 bases short and J 2 bases short, with 14 bases between. Germline loops: CDR1 KGHSH, CDR2 LQKENI. The CDR3 length is 15 residues. The PCR employed 60 Vbeta primers together with 13 Jbeta primers. Data came from immunoSEQ multiplex PCR; TCRdb stores just in-frame clones and leaves some out. The repertoire table contains fewer than 70,000 clones. The chain links TRBV18 to TRBJ2-7; maybe TRBD1 (6 bases). This TCR came from a young man in good health and CMV-seropositive. The specimen was PBMCs. The CDR3 here is CASSPTGTPTYEQYF. Here the CDR3 DNA reads TGTGCCAGCTCACCTACCGGGACACCAACCTACGAGCAGTACTTC.